This T cell receptor (beta chain) comes out of a study of shared clonotypes between healthy human individuals. V lost 4 bases, J lost 1 base, and 8 bases stayed unmatched. The CDR3 has 15 residues. Looked up from germline, CDR1 is SGHNT and CDR2 is YYREEE (reference sequence). Over several immunoSEQ plates, each subset's genomic DNA was distributed in even portions. Only in-frame clones appear in the TCRdb table, and some are missing; sequencing was by immunoSEQ multiplex PCR. The sample contains about 600,000 clones, roughly 79% of which appear only once. The TCR comes from a woman aged 40 to 50 in good health. Some clones in this sample may be carry-over from other donors' samples. The gene calls are TRBV5-4 and TRBJ2-7, with 7 bases matching TRBD1. Sequenced material: PBMCs. In DNA form, the CDR3 reads TGTGCCAGCAGCCGCCAGGGGGACCTTTCCTACGAGCAGTACTTC. This codes for CASSRQGDLSYEQYF.